This T cell receptor (beta chain) was profiled in a study of CD8 T cells in ankylosing spondylitis. General observations from the study: Earlier studies detected some motif variants in reactive arthritis synovial fluid and blood.

V lost 1 base, J lost 1 base, and 15 bases lay in between. The CDR3 is 17 amino acids. Germline V gene sequence: CDR1 SGHTA, CDR2 FQGNSA. It was by quantitative 5'-RACE with molecular barcodes that TCR beta libraries were made. Each CDR3 protein gets one entry after TCRdb re-called the 5' RACE reads with MiXCR. The data show 130,000 or so distinct CDR3 sequences, with roughly 7.3% seen just once and 12% held by the top ten. There are many counts of this clonotype. Antigen: not known. Sequenced input: blood, either unsorted or a sorted T cell fraction (not recorded which). The receptor comes from a male donor with ankylosing spondylitis or in good health (not recorded which). This chain links TRBV7-2 with TRBJ2-3, with a possible D match to TRBD1 (6 bases). CDR3 residues: CASSLGPLGGGTDTQYF. In DNA, the CDR3 is TGTGCCAGCAGCTTAGGCCCCCTAGGGGGAGGCACAGATACGCAGTATTTT.